Listed here are 14 T cell receptor beta chains from one sample, sequenced in a study of blood T cells in healthy people across ages. A J-beta primer mix and a sample-barcoded 5' primer were used in a second PCR of roughly 6 to 11 cycles. From the 5' RACE reads, TCRdb called clonotypes with MiXCR, one entry per CDR3 protein. Here the sample spans about 1.6 million distinct CDR3 sequences, 34% being singletons. Sequences were obtained from blood. The receptors shown here come from a woman in her 30s in good health.

In nucleotides, the CDR3 is TGCAGTGCGGGGGGGTTGACCACTGAAGCTTTCTTT. Amino acid sequence: CSAGGLTTEAFF. This chain uses TRBV20-1 with TRBJ1-1; tentative D call: TRBD1 (5 bases). This CDR3 contains 12 residues. Germline values: CDR1 DFQATT, CDR2 SNEGSKA (reference sequence). V lost 6 bases, J lost 4 bases, and 12 bases lay in between.

The chain combines TRBV6-1 with TRBJ2-3; tentatively, D is TRBD2 (5 bases). Germline CDR1 MNHNS, CDR2 SASEGT. The CDR3 has 13 amino acids. V was clipped by 8 bases and J by 4 bases, with 13 bases between them. Written as DNA, the CDR3 is TGTGCCAGCGCCCCGGACTCACCAGATACGCAGTATTTT. It codes for CASAPDSPDTQYF.

The sample holds a few counts of this clonotype. The chain combines TRBV6-6 with TRBJ2-5; TRBD1 agrees at 7 bases. The germline gives CDR1 MNHNY, CDR2 SVGAGI (reference sequence). V shed 6 bases and J 7 bases; nucleotides not matched to a gene: 17. The CDR3 extends over 16 amino acids. CDR3 in amino acids: CASSHENRGLEGTQYF. The CDR3 DNA sequence: TGTGCCAGCAGCCATGAGAACAGGGGTCTGGAAGGGACCCAGTACTTC.

This clonotype has only a few counts. This sequence joins TRBV6-5 and TRBJ2-3; D is uncertain. CDR1 MNHEY and CDR2 SVGAGI come from the germline V gene. This CDR3 spans 16 amino acids. V was cut by 0 bases and J by 1 base, with 11 bases left in between. As DNA, the CDR3 is TGTGCCAGCAGTTACTCAGGAGACACTGGCACAGATACGCAGTATTTT. Residues: CASSYSGDTGTDTQYF.

This clonotype was recorded a few times. The chain combines TRBV12-3 or TRBV12-4 with TRBJ2-1, with TRBD1 as a possible D gene (6 bases). There are 14 residues in the CDR3. V lost 6 bases and J 2 bases, leaving 11 bases between the germline ends. The CDR3 here is CASREGGTYNEQFF. The DNA for the CDR3 is TGTGCCAGCAGGGAAGGGGGAACCTACAATGAGCAGTTCTTC.

This clonotype appeared a few times. The chain combines TRBV4-1 with TRBJ2-1; 7 bases line up with TRBD2. With V trimmed by 4 bases and J by 10 bases, 7 bases remained unmatched. CDR1 MGHRA and CDR2 YSYEKL come from the germline V gene. CDR3 length equals 13 residues. CDR3 DNA sequence: TGCGCCAGCAGCCTATTGGGGGGGACCGAGCAGTTCTTC. It codes for CASSLLGGTEQFF.

This clonotype was counted ten times or more. The V gene is TRBV9, the J gene TRBJ2-7, with TRBD1 as a possible D gene (5 bases). The germline V gene encodes CDR1 SGDLS and CDR2 YYNGEE. This CDR3 contains 12 residues. V lost 0 bases to trimming and J lost 7 bases, with 8 bases between them. CDR3 bases: TGTGCCAGCAGCGTAGCAGCAGGGGAGCAGTACTTC. Protein: CASSVAAGEQYF.

The rearrangement uses TRBV4-1 and TRBJ1-5; 11 bases map to TRBD1. The CDR3 has 16 amino acids. Per the germline V gene, CDR1 is MGHRA and CDR2 is YSYEKL. With V trimmed by 3 bases and J by 5 bases, 6 bases remained unmatched. CDR3 DNA sequence: TGCGCCAGCAGCCAGTGGACAGGGGGCTCGCATCAGCCCCAGCATTTT. Translated, it gives CASSQWTGGSHQPQHF.

There are a few counts of this clonotype. V and J are TRBV9 and TRBJ1-2; D is unclear. This CDR3 region has 14 residues. V was clipped by 0 bases and J by 8 bases, with 14 bases between them. The germline gives CDR1 SGDLS, CDR2 YYNGEE. The DNA of the CDR3 is TGTGCCAGCAGCGTAGGCGGACGGGGTGAGGGCTACACCTTC. The encoded protein is CASSVGGRGEGYTF.

V gene TRBV3-1 combines with J gene TRBJ1-2, with D tentatively TRBD1 (6 bases). The CDR3 has 15 amino acids. V lost 4 bases, J lost 4 bases, and 16 bases lay in between. The V gene's germline CDR1 is LGHDT and CDR2 YNNKEL (reference sequence). The CDR3 loop is CASSPRDNLGYGYTF. CDR3 in DNA: TGTGCCAGCAGCCCCCGGGACAACTTAGGCTATGGCTACACCTTC.

This clonotype has only a few counts. V gene TRBV9 combines with J gene TRBJ2-4; 14 bases map to TRBD2. Germline V gene data show CDR1 as SGDLS and CDR2 as YYNGEE. This CDR3 has 18 residues. V shed 5 bases, J shed 2 bases, and the junction held 9 bases outside the gene matches. The CDR3 is CASSSGLAGGGTKNIQYF. CDR3 DNA sequence: TGTGCCAGCAGTTCCGGACTAGCGGGAGGTGGGACCAAAAACATTCAGTACTTC.

This chain links TRBV18 with TRBJ2-6; 9 bases line up with TRBD1. V trimming: 0 bases; J trimming: 3 bases; junction bases outside the gene matches: 3. The CDR3 loop spans 17 amino acids. Germline-derived CDR1 and CDR2 are KGHSH and LQKENI. The chain's CDR3 is CASSPPRQGVGANVLTF. The CDR3, as DNA: TGTGCCAGCTCACCACCGAGACAGGGGGTTGGGGCCAACGTCCTGACTTTC.

This chain uses TRBV2 with TRBJ2-7; 10 bases are shared with TRBD1. J was trimmed by 3 bases and V by 11 bases; bases with no gene match: 7. In germline, CDR1 is SNHLY, CDR2 FYNNEI. The CDR3 loop spans 13 amino acids. Here the CDR3 reads CAVSRTGGYEQYF. Here the CDR3 DNA reads TGTGCCGTTTCCCGGACAGGGGGCTACGAGCAGTACTTC.

CDR3 sequence: CASRAPGTGKNIQYF. The CDR3 DNA sequence: TGTGCCAGCAGGGCACCCGGGACAGGGAAAAACATTCAGTACTTC. V and J are TRBV6-5 and TRBJ2-4; 9 bases are a match to TRBD1. Per germline, CDR1 MNHEY and CDR2 SVGAGI. J lost 4 bases, V lost 6 bases, and 7 bases had no gene match. CDR3 size: 15 residues.